This entry describes one T cell receptor beta chain. Its antigen is currently not known. The input lacks base qualities; no much larger clone sits a single base away. This record comes from a study of regulatory T cells in long-lasting Graves disease (dated by TCRdb to 2020 to 2023). Study-wide context: Patients with newly diagnosed Graves' disease had been on antithyroid drugs for under 3 months. A total of some 35 samples underwent TCR sequencing, from about 13 patients with persistent Graves' disease and around 20 patients with newly diagnosed Graves' disease. The study took place in China and was registered as a clinical trial. This study used TCR sequencing and RNA sequencing of peripheral blood to compare persistent Graves' disease patients against newly diagnosed Graves' disease patients.

As encoded in the germline V gene, CDR1 is KGHSH while CDR2 is LQKENI. The CDR3 holds 15 amino acids from the cysteine to the phenylalanine. The read is trimmed to its CDR3 DNA, 45 bases read in frame from base 1. V is pared back by 3 bases and J by 5 bases, with 15 bases lying between the germline termini. The time point label here, explained by the study, means: newly diagnosed GD, antithyroid drugs for less than 3 months. RNA was extracted from PBMCs in TRIzol for both TCR sequencing and RNA sequencing. The diagnosis of Graves' disease followed American Thyroid Association guidelines. Recruitment of patients was carried out at an endocrinology department in Xi'an, China. Each patient gave approximately 9 milliliters of peripheral blood, collected in an EDTA anticoagulant tube. Ficoll Paque Plus density gradient separation was used to isolate PBMCs, and no further T cell sorting was performed. RNA quality was checked with an Agilent 2100 Bioanalyzer and agarose gel, and concentration with a NanoDrop 2000.

The library came from multiplex PCR. The sequencer listed for this sample is Illumina HiSeq 4000. CDR3 regions were amplified by Arm-PCR with iRepertoire HTBI primers to construct TCR beta libraries. Before sequencing, the PCR products underwent gel purification. As for the authors' bioinformatics: Gene usage analysis of CDR3 amino acid clonotypes used the roughly 60 TRBV and 14 TRBJ segments found across samples. COPE and FqMerger were used to merge filtered high-quality paired reads into contigs. BLAST was used to align contigs to the IMGT TRBV, TRBD and TRBJ reference genes, and CDR3 was defined following IMGT. Highly expanded clones were defined as clonotypes with a frequency above 0.1%. Shannon entropy was used to measure repertoire diversity, and the Gini coefficient was used to measure V-J evenness. Clonotypes shared by more than one individual were considered public. TCRdb reran the public reads through fastp at Q25 and MiXCR, keeping productive beta chains. Each record represents a unique CDR3 protein, reported with the most common genes and DNA among its rows. These V and J calls are TCRdb output, not the study's own analysis. For this sample there are some 320,000 distinct CDR3 sequences; approximately 20% appear just once. The top ten hold approximately 35% of the sample.

What the study reported, not specific to this receptor: Compared with newly diagnosed patients, persistent Graves' disease patients had lower TCR Shannon entropy and fewer highly expanded clones, which suggests clonal expansion. The authors acknowledged the small sample size as a limitation that may reduce accuracy. Patients with persistent disease shared more public clonotypes (fewer than 3,000) than newly diagnosed patients did (966). TRBV28, TRBJ1-2 and TRBJ2-5 were preferentially used in persistent disease, while TRBV20-1 and TRBJ2-1 were favored in newly diagnosed disease. Peripheral blood alone was examined, since thyroid tissue, which constituted the primary lesion, could not be accessed. Sequencing and analysis were restricted to the TCR beta chain.

The V gene is TRBV18 and the J gene is TRBJ2-3, and the D gene may be TRBD1, 5 bases matching. The source was peripheral blood mononuclear cells (PBMCs), collected at new diagnosis, from a patient treated with antithyroid drugs. The receptor was derived from a female donor with Graves disease. In nucleotides, the sequence is TGTGCCAGCTCACCTACTCAGGGATTGAGAGATACGCAGTATTTT. It translates to CASSPTQGLRDTQYF.